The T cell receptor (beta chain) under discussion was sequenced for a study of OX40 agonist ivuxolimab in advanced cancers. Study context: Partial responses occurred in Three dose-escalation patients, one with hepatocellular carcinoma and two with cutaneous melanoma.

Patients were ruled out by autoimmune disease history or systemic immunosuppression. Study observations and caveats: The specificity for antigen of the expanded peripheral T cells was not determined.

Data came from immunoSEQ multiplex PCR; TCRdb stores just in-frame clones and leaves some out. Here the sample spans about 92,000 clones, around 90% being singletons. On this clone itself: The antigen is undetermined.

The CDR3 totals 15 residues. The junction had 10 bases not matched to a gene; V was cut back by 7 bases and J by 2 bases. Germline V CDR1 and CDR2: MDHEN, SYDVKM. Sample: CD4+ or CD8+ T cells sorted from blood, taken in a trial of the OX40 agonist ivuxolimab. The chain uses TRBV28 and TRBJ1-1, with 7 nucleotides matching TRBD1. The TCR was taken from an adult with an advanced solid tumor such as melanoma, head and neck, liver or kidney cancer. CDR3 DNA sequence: TGTGCCAGCACCTCGGAGACAGGGAGAAACACTGAAGCTTTCTTT. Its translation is CASTSETGRNTEAFF.